A single sample is the source of the 31 T cell receptor beta chains below, sequenced in a study of T-cell reconstitution after alpha-beta-depleted transplantation in children. Preparing the TCRbeta library involved the use of unique molecular identifiers. TCRdb re-analysed the PCR reads in MiXCR, keeping a single row per CDR3 protein. Of approximately 250,000 distinct CDR3 sequences listed, roughly 25% are singletons. The sequencing used PBMCs, collected before TCRalphabeta/CD19-depleted stem cell transplant. These TCRs come from a girl aged 2-10 years with Fanconi anemia, due to receive a stem cell transplant.

This clonotype was counted at least ten times. V is TRBV12-3 or TRBV12-4 and J is TRBJ2-2; 9 bases are a match to TRBD2. The V and J ends lost 3 bases and 7 bases, in that order; junction bases with no gene match: 9. The CDR3 spans 16 residues. The CDR3 spells CASSFRAGGPNGELFF. CDR3 DNA sequence: TGTGCCAGCAGTTTTAGGGCGGGAGGGCCGAACGGGGAGCTGTTTTTT.

The chain carries TRBV6-5 and TRBJ2-7, with TRBD2 matching over 9 bases. The CDR3 has 13 residues. V was clipped by 2 bases and J by 7 bases; unmatched bases: 3. CDR1 and CDR2 (germline): MNHEY, SVGAGI. Here the CDR3 reads CASSYILAGEQYF. The CDR3, as DNA: TGTGCCAGCAGTTACATACTAGCGGGTGAGCAGTACTTC.

This clonotype was counted between two and nine times. The chain employs TRBV29-1 and TRBJ2-5; TRBD2 agrees at 7 bases. V gave up 4 bases and J gave up 5 bases; unmatched junction bases: 10. This CDR3 region has 14 residues. The germline CDR1 and CDR2 sequences are SQVTM and ANQGSEA. The CDR3 region has the DNA TGCAGCGTTGGATTTTCAGGTAGCGGGGAGACCCAGTACTTC. Amino acids: CSVGFSGSGETQYF.

The chain couples TRBV28 to TRBJ2-1; 10 nucleotides match TRBD2. The V segment lost 5 bases and the J segment 6 bases; nucleotides outside the gene matches: 10. Germline V gives CDR1 MDHEN, CDR2 SYDVKM. This CDR3 spans 16 amino acids. The CDR3 spells CASSRLLAGVSNEQFF. The CDR3 coding sequence is TGTGCCAGCAGTCGCCTCCTAGCGGGAGTCTCCAATGAGCAGTTCTTC.

V and J are TRBV29-1 and TRBJ2-5; D possibly uses TRBD1 or TRBD2 (5 bases each). CDR3 length: 13 amino acids. V lost 3 bases to trimming and J lost 2 bases, with 10 bases between them. Germline V gene data show CDR1 as SQVTM and CDR2 as ANQGSEA. DNA of the CDR3: TGCAGCGTTGAGGGGGACCATCAAGAGACCCAGTACTTC. Translated, it gives CSVEGDHQETQYF.

This clonotype has only a few counts. The rearrangement uses TRBV10-2 and TRBJ2-3; tentative D call: TRBD2 (6 bases). The CDR3 runs 16 residues. The V and J ends lost 3 bases and 6 bases respectively, with 19 bases between them. Germline-derived CDR1 and CDR2 are WSHSY and SAAADI. This CDR3 is CASSDPGGKPRDTQYF. CDR3 bases: TGCGCCAGCAGTGATCCTGGGGGGAAGCCGAGGGATACGCAGTATTTT.

This clonotype was seen ten or more times. The chain is built from TRBV20-1 and TRBJ2-3; 10 nucleotides line up with TRBD2. The CDR3 covers 15 residues. In germline, CDR1 is DFQATT, CDR2 SNEGSKA (reference sequence). The V segment lost 4 bases and the J segment 7 bases; nucleotides outside the gene matches: 11. The CDR3, as DNA: TGCAGTGCTACGCTAGCGGGAGCGAACCCCAATACGCAGTATTTT. Amino acids: CSATLAGANPNTQYF.

This clonotype was picked up a small number of times. V usage is TRBV6-5 and J usage is TRBJ2-2, with 7 bases fitting TRBD2. Germline lookup yields CDR1 MNHEY and CDR2 SVGAGI. The CDR3 spans 14 residues. V lost 4 bases and J lost 4; bases outside the gene matches: 3. The CDR3 loop reads CASSLRGSTGELFF. The CDR3 DNA reads as TGTGCCAGCAGTTTGCGCGGGAGCACCGGGGAGCTGTTTTTT.

The table lists this clonotype with a few counts. The rearrangement joins TRBV12-3 or TRBV12-4 to TRBJ2-5; 9 nucleotides match TRBD1. CDR3 length equals 17 residues. Trimming removed 3 bases from V and 4 bases from J; junction bases left unmatched: 12. CDR3 region: CASSFPGQGVMRETQYF. The CDR3, as DNA: TGTGCCAGCAGTTTTCCGGGACAGGGCGTAATGAGAGAGACCCAGTACTTC.

This clonotype was counted ten times or more. V and J are TRBV7-9 and TRBJ2-5; no clear D. V was clipped by 5 bases and J by 5 bases, with 15 bases between them. The CDR3 is 14 residues long. Germline loops: CDR1 SEHNR, CDR2 FQNEAQ (reference sequence). CDR3 in amino acids: CASSRSSGRETQYF. Written as DNA, the CDR3 is TGTGCCAGCAGCCGTTCCTCTGGAAGGGAGACCCAGTACTTC.

This clonotype was counted many times. The V and J genes are TRBV4-2 and TRBJ2-3; D might be TRBD1 (6 bases). Germline V CDR1 and CDR2: LGHNA, YNFKEQ. The CDR3 runs to 15 residues. The V and J ends lost 2 bases and 3 bases respectively, with 12 bases between them. CDR3 nucleotides: TGTGCCAGCAGCCAAAGGGGGTGGGGGACAGATACGCAGTATTTT. Encoded protein: CASSQRGWGTDTQYF.

This clonotype was seen ten or more times. The CDR3 reads CSARDTLGGKGYEQYF. CDR3 DNA sequence: TGCAGTGCTAGAGATACCTTGGGGGGAAAGGGCTACGAGCAGTACTTC. V usage is TRBV20-1 and J usage is TRBJ2-7; D perhaps matches TRBD2 (6 bases). Germline V gene lookup returns CDR1 DFQATT and CDR2 SNEGSKA (reference sequence). V was clipped by 0 bases and J by 3 bases, with 18 bases between them. The CDR3 length is 16 residues.

This clonotype turned up a few times. This sequence joins TRBV29-1 and TRBJ2-7; D is unresolved. The germline CDR1 and CDR2 sequences are SQVTM and ANQGSEA. This CDR3 contains 12 residues. V was pared by 4 bases and J by 1 base, with 8 bases between. The DNA for the CDR3 is TGCAGCGTTGGAGGTGGTTCCTACGAGCAGTACTTC. Its protein is CSVGGGSYEQYF.

This clonotype has a count of ten or more. This chain connects TRBV6-4 to TRBJ1-5; tentative D call: TRBD1 (6 bases). Trimming took 7 bases from V and 5 from J, leaving 9 bases between them. Germline loops: CDR1 MRHNA, CDR2 SNTAGT. The CDR3 is 12 amino acids. This CDR3 reads CASNRVDQPQHF. The CDR3, as DNA: TGTGCCAGCAACAGGGTGGATCAGCCCCAGCATTTT.

The chain has TRBV28 and TRBJ1-5, with D perhaps matching TRBD1 (5 bases). Trimming shortened V by 7 bases and J by 2 bases, and 12 bases separated the two germline ends. The germline CDR1 and CDR2 sequences are MDHEN and SYDVKM. The CDR3 runs 14 residues. The CDR3 region has the DNA TGTGCCAGCATCCAGGGAGGTGGCAATCAGCCCCAGCATTTT. Translated, it gives CASIQGGGNQPQHF.

The rearrangement uses TRBV5-6 and TRBJ2-2; no clear D gene. There are 14 residues in the CDR3. Germline CDR1 is SGHDT and CDR2 is YYEEEE. The V end was cut by 4 bases, the J end by 1 base, with 8 bases between. Here the CDR3 reads CASSPRQNTGELFF. The CDR3 DNA follows: TGTGCCAGCAGCCCCAGACAGAACACCGGGGAGCTGTTTTTT.

A few counts support this clonotype. V is TRBV6-5 and J is TRBJ2-7; D is perhaps TRBD2 (5 bases). Germline loops: CDR1 MNHEY, CDR2 SVGAGI. Deletions cut 2 bases from V and 7 bases from J, with 15 bases between. This CDR3 has 14 amino acids. The DNA of the CDR3 is TGTGCCAGCAGTTACATTAGCGACAAGAGTGAGCAGTACTTC. The encoded protein is CASSYISDKSEQYF.

This clonotype has only one observation. The chain uses TRBV4-1 and TRBJ1-2; D gene unclear. The germline V and J ends were trimmed by 1 base and 3 bases, with 9 bases remaining between them. Looked up from germline, CDR1 is MGHRA and CDR2 is YSYEKL. The CDR3 contains 14 residues. The CDR3 loop is CASSQVGVDYGYTF. DNA for the CDR3: TGCGCCAGCAGCCAAGTCGGTGTGGACTATGGCTACACCTTC.

Remarks on this clonotype: The CDR3 ends on some other residue instead of the conserved phenylalanine or tryptophan, so this is likely a read error. This chain connects TRBV6-1 to TRBJ1-1; tentatively, D is TRBD1 (6 bases). V lost 4 bases and J 10 bases, leaving 22 bases between the germline ends. Per germline, CDR1 MNHNS and CDR2 SASEGT. The CDR3 is made up of 15 amino acids. The CDR3 nucleotides read TGTGCCAGCAGTGCCTTCCCAGGGGAGGGAGGTCGAGCTTTCCTT. It is translated as CASSAFPGEGGRAFL.

This clonotype was recorded a few times. The chain employs TRBV18 and TRBJ1-1; D remains ambiguous. In germline, CDR1 is KGHSH, CDR2 LQKENI. The length of the CDR3 is 14 residues. V lost 2 bases to trimming and J lost 0 bases, with 7 bases between them. As DNA, the CDR3 is TGTGCCAGCTCACCATCACCTCTGAACACTGAAGCTTTCTTT. It specifies CASSPSPLNTEAFF.

This clonotype has at least ten counts. This chain joins TRBV10-3 and TRBJ2-7; D remains ambiguous. CDR3 length equals 11 residues. Germline CDR1 and CDR2: ENHRY and SYGVKD. Trimming stripped 3 bases from V and 5 bases from J, with 5 bases between. Written as DNA, the CDR3 is TGTGCCATCAGTGAAGGGAACGAGCAGTACTTC. Amino acid sequence: CAISEGNEQYF.

The V gene is TRBV28, the J gene TRBJ2-2; 11 bases align to TRBD2. V gave up 6 bases and J gave up 2 bases; unmatched junction bases: 5. The CDR3 consists of 16 residues. CDR1 and CDR2 from the germline V gene are MDHEN and SYDVKM. CDR3 sequence reads: CASSPGLAANTGELFF. CDR3 bases: TGTGCCAGCAGCCCGGGACTAGCGGCAAACACCGGGGAGCTGTTTTTT.

This clonotype has just a few counts. The chain uses TRBV12-3 or TRBV12-4 and TRBJ2-1; D is unresolved. The CDR3 totals 12 residues. V gave up 7 bases and J gave up 6 bases, with 10 bases separating them. This CDR3 reads CASTTLINEQFF. As DNA, the CDR3 is TGTGCCAGCACCACCTTAATCAATGAGCAGTTCTTC.

This clonotype has ten or more counts. The gene calls are TRBV20-1 and TRBJ1-6; no reliable D call. This CDR3 has 14 amino acids. Germline lookup yields CDR1 DFQATT and CDR2 SNEGSKA (reference sequence). V dropped 0 bases and J dropped 14 bases, with 17 bases sitting between them. The CDR3 spells CSARDYLRGSTLHF. CDR3 in DNA: TGCAGTGCTAGAGATTATTTAAGAGGGAGCACCCTCCACTTT.

This chain links TRBV6-5 with TRBJ2-1; D may be TRBD1 (5 bases). CDR3 length: 15 residues. Germline loops: CDR1 MNHEY, CDR2 SVGAGI. The ends were cut back, 2 bases at V and 7 bases at J, with 15 bases in the middle. The CDR3 coding sequence is TGTGCCAGCAGTTACCTTTTGACAGTTCCTAATGAGCAGTTCTTC. It encodes CASSYLLTVPNEQFF.

This clonotype was seen ten or more times. The chain has TRBV29-1 and TRBJ1-2; D perhaps matches TRBD1 (6 bases). The CDR3 length is 13 residues. CDR1 and CDR2 (germline): SQVTM, ANQGSEA. The V gene lost 3 bases and the J gene lost 3 bases, with 11 bases spanning the gap. The CDR3 protein is CSVDEGQYYGYTF. CDR3 coding DNA: TGCAGCGTTGATGAAGGACAGTACTATGGCTACACCTTC.

The CDR3 DNA follows: TGTGCCAGCAGTGATCCGGGGGGGCCGAACACCGGGGAGCTGTTTTTT. It is translated as CASSDPGGPNTGELFF. V usage is TRBV2 and J usage is TRBJ2-2, with 8 bases aligning to TRBD2. CDR1 is SNHLY, CDR2 FYNNEI, per germline. The CDR3 length is 16 residues. With V trimmed by 3 bases and J by 0 bases, 3 bases remained unmatched.

This clonotype was counted between two and nine times. This chain links TRBV5-1 with TRBJ2-3, with TRBD2 matching over 7 bases. This CDR3 has 16 amino acids. The V segment lost 0 bases and the J segment 3 bases; nucleotides outside the gene matches: 7. Germline CDR1 reads SGHRS; CDR2 reads YFSETQ. The CDR3, as DNA: TGCGCCAGCAGCTTGGGAACCGGGAGGCGGACAGATACGCAGTATTTT. It codes for CASSLGTGRRTDTQYF.

In nucleotides, the CDR3 is TGTGCCAGCAGCCAATATCTTGGGGGGCTCGGGGCCAACGTCCTGACTTTC. Translating it yields CASSQYLGGLGANVLTF. The genes are TRBV3-1 and TRBJ2-6; D may correspond to TRBD1 or TRBD2 (6 bases each). Trimming took off 2 bases at V and 4 bases at J, with 15 bases between the two ends. CDR3 length equals 17 residues. Germline CDR1 reads LGHDT; CDR2 reads YNNKEL (reference sequence).

In its sample, this clonotype was seen many times. This chain links TRBV29-1 with TRBJ1-2; possible D gene TRBD1, 6 bases. Per germline, CDR1 SQVTM and CDR2 ANQGSEA. V dropped 2 bases and J dropped 6 bases, with 13 bases sitting between them. The CDR3 totals 13 residues. CDR3 DNA: TGCAGCGTTGAATCAGGGGTAAACAATGGCTACACCTTC. This gives the protein CSVESGVNNGYTF.

The table lists this clonotype with many counts. One junction end does not reproduce the germline sequence, and a read error may be involved. The rearrangement links TRBV5-1 to TRBJ1-1; D ambiguous. Germline V CDR1 and CDR2: SGHRS, YFSETQ. The CDR3 covers 9 residues. For the CDR3, the DNA is TGCGCCAGCAGCTCCCGGGTCCTGTTT. It yields the protein CASSSRVLF.